The 22 T cell receptor beta chains listed next were all sequenced from one sample in a study of beta chain features in type 1 diabetes (dated by TCRdb to between 2018 and 2020). The library was prepared using the immunoSEQ multiplex PCR assay. The entire isolated RNA was reverse transcribed using the High Capacity cDNA Reverse Transcription Kit, and thus expressed TCRB transcripts were sequenced. TCRdb limited this immuneACCESS table to in-frame rearrangements with V and J called. A share of clones is missing; checked studies link under half to unresolved V genes, and the rest is unexplained. The sample table holds hundreds of thousands of clones, of which 25% to 35% were seen once. Of the sample, about 0.06% is held by the ten largest clones. The sequencing input was naive CD4+ T cells from blood. The sample's cell subset or site label, in plain terms: true naive CD4+ T cells. These receptors came from a man between 18 and 35 years old in good health.

This clone came up a few times. This chain connects TRBV28 to TRBJ2-7, with D unclear. The V end was cut by 2 bases, the J end by 0 bases, with 5 bases between. CDR1 is MDHEN and CDR2 is SYDVKM in the germline V gene. The length of the CDR3 is 13 residues. CDR3 sequence: CASSLASSYEQYF. The DNA of the CDR3 is TGTGCCAGCAGTTTAGCCAGCTCCTACGAGCAGTACTTC.

This clone was seen a few times. The gene calls are TRBV7-2 and TRBJ1-4, with 7 positions matching TRBD1. CDR1 and CDR2 (germline): SGHTA, FQGNSA. The junction had 8 bases not matched to a gene; V was cut back by 5 bases and J by 5 bases. The CDR3 is 15 amino acids. The CDR3 loop reads CASSPTGTVNEKLFF. The CDR3 nucleotides are TGTGCCAGCAGCCCTACCGGGACAGTCAATGAAAAACTGTTTTTT.

This chain links TRBV6-6 with TRBJ2-5, with D unclear. This CDR3 comprises 11 residues. Germline CDR1 is MNHNY and CDR2 is SVGAGI (reference sequence). V was pared by 6 bases and J by 5 bases, with 7 bases between. The CDR3 bases are TGTGCCAGCAGCACCCACGAGACCCAGTACTTC. Translated, it gives CASSTHETQYF.

This clone was found a few times. The chain couples TRBV30 to TRBJ1-1; D is uncertain. There are 13 residues in the CDR3. V gave up 2 bases and J gave up 0 bases, with 7 bases separating them. CDR1 and CDR2 (germline): GTSNPN, SVGIG (reference sequence). CDR3 region: CAWSPTLNTEAFF. The CDR3 nucleotides are TGTGCCTGGAGTCCAACTCTGAACACTGAAGCTTTCTTT.

Here the CDR3 DNA reads TGTGCCTGGACACTTACCGCCTATGGCTACACCTTC. Its protein product is CAWTLTAYGYTF. V is TRBV30 and J is TRBJ1-2; no definite D call. V lost 4 bases, J lost 4 bases, and 10 bases lay in between. The CDR3 is made up of 12 amino acids. Germline CDR1 GTSNPN, CDR2 SVGIG (reference sequence).

This clone was picked up a small number of times. The rearrangement uses TRBV10-3 and TRBJ2-7; D not certain. CDR3 size: 9 residues. Germline CDR1 ENHRY, CDR2 SYGVKD. V was trimmed by 11 bases and J by 3 bases, leaving 5 bases between them. CDR3 in amino acids: CAPLYEQYF. The DNA for the CDR3 is TGTGCCCCACTCTACGAGCAGTACTTC.

V gene TRBV30 combines with J gene TRBJ1-5; D is perhaps TRBD1 (6 bases). The CDR3 covers 14 residues. The germline V gene encodes CDR1 GTSNPN and CDR2 SVGIG (reference sequence). V lost 6 bases, J lost 0 bases, and 12 bases lay in between. CDR3 region: CACSTGTSNQPQHF. In nucleotides, the CDR3 is TGTGCCTGCTCGACAGGTACTAGCAATCAGCCCCAGCATTTT.

This chain joins TRBV7-2 and TRBJ1-2, with TRBD1 matching over 7 bases. The CDR3 has 12 amino acids. With V trimmed by 4 bases and J by 8 bases, 4 bases remained unmatched. Germline lookup yields CDR1 SGHTA and CDR2 FQGNSA. Here the CDR3 DNA reads TGTGCCAGCAGCTCCCGGACAGGCGGCTACACCTTC. It is translated as CASSSRTGGYTF.

The chain carries TRBV14 and TRBJ2-2, with D unclear. There are 16 residues in the CDR3. V was shortened by 2 bases and J by 1 base, with 11 bases between the two germline ends. The V gene's germline CDR1 is SGHDN and CDR2 FVKESK. The CDR3 DNA reads as TGTGCCAGCAGCCAAATACTGCCCATGAACACCGGGGAGCTGTTTTTT. This sequence encodes CASSQILPMNTGELFF.

The gene calls are TRBV30 and TRBJ1-5; TRBD1 is a possible D gene (5 bases). V was pared by 0 bases and J by 4 bases, with 7 bases between. The V gene's germline CDR1 is GTSNPN and CDR2 SVGIG (reference sequence). The CDR3 covers 13 residues. CDR3 sequence (DNA): TGTGCCTGGAGTGTGGACAAGAATCAGCCCCAGCATTTT. As protein: CAWSVDKNQPQHF.

Only a few counts were recorded for this clone. The chain links TRBV30 to TRBJ2-1; 7 positions match TRBD2. Germline V gives CDR1 GTSNPN, CDR2 SVGIG (reference sequence). The CDR3 spans 12 residues. The V and J ends lost 3 bases and 13 bases, in that order; junction bases with no gene match: 9. The CDR3 nucleotides are TGTGCCTGGAGCGTACTAGGCGGGAGTCAGTTCTTC. It specifies CAWSVLGGSQFF.

The CDR3 DNA sequence: TGTGCCATCAGCAGGGGACAGATCGCTAACTATGGCTACACCTTC. Translating it yields CAISRGQIANYGYTF. V usage is TRBV10-3 and J usage is TRBJ1-2; the match to TRBD1 covers 7 bases. In germline, CDR1 is ENHRY, CDR2 SYGVKD. The V segment lost 6 bases and the J segment 0 bases; nucleotides outside the gene matches: 7. This CDR3 is built from 15 residues.

This clone showed up just a few times. CDR3 sequence (DNA): TGTGCCAGCAGTGCAGACAGGGGTTCCTACAATGAGCAGTTCTTC. Residues: CASSADRGSYNEQFF. V is TRBV28 and J is TRBJ2-1; 8 nucleotides align to TRBD1. The CDR3 totals 15 residues. Germline V gives CDR1 MDHEN, CDR2 SYDVKM. Trimming cost V 5 bases and J 1 base; bases outside gene matches: 4.

V gene TRBV4-2 combines with J gene TRBJ1-2; D call uncertain. The CDR3 length is 16 residues. Deletions cut 2 bases from V and 3 bases from J, with 16 bases between. Germline values: CDR1 LGHNA, CDR2 YNFKEQ. CDR3 bases: TGTGCCAGCAGCCAATCCGGCGGGGAGAATCACTATGGCTACACCTTC. It codes for CASSQSGGENHYGYTF.

This chain joins TRBV30 and TRBJ2-7, with D possibly matching TRBD1 (5 bases). CDR1 is GTSNPN, CDR2 SVGIG, per germline (reference sequence). The CDR3 contains 15 residues. With 8 bases removed from V and 3 bases from J, the gap between germline ends came to 23 bases. The CDR3 bases are TGTGCCGGAGCCCAAGGCAGGGTCCCCCTCTACGAGCAGTACTTC. Translated: CAGAQGRVPLYEQYF.

V usage is TRBV20-1 and J usage is TRBJ2-1; D may correspond to TRBD1 or TRBD2 (6 bases each). The V gene's germline CDR1 is DFQATT and CDR2 SNEGSKA (reference sequence). V was clipped by 5 bases and J by 10 bases, with 12 bases between them. CDR3 size: 11 residues. The CDR3 loop is CSAPRGEEQFF. CDR3 DNA: TGCAGTGCTCCTAGGGGGGAAGAGCAGTTCTTC.

This clone appeared a few times. The V call is TRBV19, the J call TRBJ2-5; D unclear. CDR3 length: 16 residues. V was trimmed by 0 bases and J by 1 base, leaving 12 bases between them. Germline V CDR1 and CDR2: LNHDA, SQIVND (reference sequence). The CDR3 coding sequence is TGTGCCAGTAGTATAGATGGGGAAGTACTCCAAGAGACCCAGTACTTC. The encoded protein is CASSIDGEVLQETQYF.

The chain joins TRBV5-1 to TRBJ2-6, with unresolved D. The CDR3 has 15 residues. Trimming removed 4 bases from V and 0 bases from J, with 8 bases in between. Germline V gives CDR1 SGHRS, CDR2 YFSETQ. In DNA form, the CDR3 reads TGCGCCAGCAGCGTGCCGTTCTCTGGGGCCAACGTCCTGACTTTC. Its protein is CASSVPFSGANVLTF.

The J gene is TRBJ1-5, the V gene TRBV15, with TRBD1 matching over 7 bases. The V segment lost 3 bases and the J segment 5 bases; nucleotides outside the gene matches: 10. This CDR3 comprises 16 residues. Per the germline V gene, CDR1 is LNHNV and CDR2 is YYDKDF (reference sequence). The CDR3 protein is CATSRLTGVADQPQHF. The CDR3 DNA reads as TGTGCCACCAGCAGGTTAACAGGGGTCGCGGATCAGCCCCAGCATTTT.

This clone was seen a handful of times. This rearrangement joins TRBV5-1 to TRBJ2-2, with 12 bases that match TRBD2. CDR3 length equals 17 residues. From germline, CDR1 is SGHRS and CDR2 YFSETQ. The V and J ends lost 3 bases and 1 base, in that order; junction bases with no gene match: 4. The CDR3 sequence: CASSSGLAGLNTGELFF. The CDR3 nucleotides read TGCGCCAGCAGCTCTGGACTAGCGGGGCTGAACACCGGGGAGCTGTTTTTT.

The table lists this clone with a few counts. The chain uses TRBV14 and TRBJ2-3; D is perhaps TRBD1 or TRBD2 (5 bases each). Germline CDR1 and CDR2: SGHDN and FVKESK. With 4 bases removed from V and 0 bases from J, the gap between germline ends came to 11 bases. This CDR3 spans 15 amino acids. Here the CDR3 reads CASSLNWDSTDTQYF. The CDR3 DNA reads TGTGCCAGCAGCCTTAATTGGGACAGCACAGATACGCAGTATTTT.

This clone has more than one count but fewer than ten. V and J are TRBV4-2 and TRBJ2-2; 11 nucleotides agree with TRBD2. This CDR3 spans 16 amino acids. CDR1 and CDR2 from the germline V gene are LGHNA and YNFKEQ. Trimming cost V 3 bases and J 7 bases; bases outside gene matches: 7. CDR3: CASSQGLADPGGELFF. DNA of the CDR3: TGTGCCAGCAGCCAGGGACTAGCGGACCCCGGCGGGGAGCTGTTTTTT.